These 29 T cell receptor beta chains were sequenced from one sample in a study of cytotoxic CD8 clonotypes in ibrutinib-treated CLL. TCRdb's table, derived via immunoSEQ multiplex PCR, lists solely in-frame clones and lacks some. The sample holds around 200,000 clones, roughly 65% seen once. The sequencing used PBMCs, collected after 12 months of ibrutinib treatment. Receptor source: a human donor with chronic lymphocytic leukemia.

This clone was seen a few times. The chain couples TRBV7-3 to TRBJ2-2, with TRBD2 identical over 7 bases. The CDR3 totals 16 residues. V was clipped by 5 bases and J by 0 bases; unmatched bases: 6. CDR1 is SGHTA and CDR2 is FQGTGA in the germline V gene. The CDR3 region has the DNA TGTGCCAGCAGCCCCCCTAGCGGAGCGAACACCGGGGAGCTGTTTTTT. It yields the protein CASSPPSGANTGELFF.

The chain is built from TRBV4-2 and TRBJ2-3, with TRBD1 identical over 8 bases. The germline V gene encodes CDR1 LGHNA and CDR2 YNFKEQ. This CDR3 is built from 14 residues. The trim removed 0 bases at V and 8 bases at J, leaving 4 bases unmatched. For the CDR3, the DNA is TGTGCCAGCAGCCAAGACAGGGGGCTAGGTACGCAGTATTTT. It translates to CASSQDRGLGTQYF.

This clone was counted a few times. This chain connects TRBV5-4 to TRBJ2-1; TRBD1 is a possible D gene (5 bases). Per the germline V gene, CDR1 is SGHNT and CDR2 is YYREEE (reference sequence). CDR3 length equals 15 residues. V lost 2 bases, J lost 6 bases, and 15 bases lay in between. The CDR3 spells CASSFRREGANEQFF. The CDR3 DNA follows: TGTGCCAGCAGCTTTCGTAGGGAAGGGGCCAATGAGCAGTTCTTC.

V gene TRBV6-5 combines with J gene TRBJ1-4, with D tentatively TRBD1 (6 bases). The CDR3 has 15 amino acids. Germline V lookup: CDR1 MNHEY, CDR2 SVGAGI. Deletions cut 2 bases from V and 3 bases from J, with 10 bases between. CDR3 sequence: CASSYTGAPNEKLFF. The DNA for the CDR3 is TGTGCCAGCAGTTACACGGGGGCTCCTAATGAAAAACTGTTTTTT.

The rearrangement links TRBV6-1 to TRBJ1-1; tentatively, D is TRBD1 (6 bases). The CDR3 totals 13 residues. CDR1 and CDR2 (germline): MNHNS, SASEGT. Trimming took off 3 bases at V and 5 bases at J, with 10 bases between the two ends. CDR3 sequence: CASSDRGLTEAFF. CDR3 nucleotides: TGTGCCAGCAGTGACAGGGGTTTGACTGAAGCTTTCTTT.

The rearrangement joins TRBV28 to TRBJ1-5; 7 positions match TRBD1. CDR3 size: 16 residues. From germline, CDR1 is MDHEN and CDR2 SYDVKM. V trimming: 7 bases; J trimming: 4 bases; junction bases outside the gene matches: 13. This CDR3 reads CASTPPRGSVNQPQHF. CDR3 nucleotides: TGTGCCAGCACCCCTCCCAGGGGGTCTGTGAATCAGCCCCAGCATTTT.

This clone was counted a few times. This rearrangement joins TRBV19 to TRBJ1-1; 8 positions agree with TRBD1. J was trimmed by 3 bases and V by 3 bases; bases with no gene match: 0. The V gene's germline CDR1 is LNHDA and CDR2 SQIVND (reference sequence). The CDR3 covers 13 residues. CDR3 nucleotides: TGTGCCAGTAGTATGGACAGGGACACTGAAGCTTTCTTT. It encodes CASSMDRDTEAFF. Combining the CDR3 with reference TRBV19 and TRBJ1-1 gives the whole variable domain DGGITQSPKYLFRKEGQNVTLSCEQNLNHDAMYWYRQDPGQGLRLIYYSQIVNDFQKGDIAEGYSVSREKKESFPLTVTSAQKNPTAFYLCASSMDRDTEAFFGQGTRLTVV.

This chain uses TRBV5-1 with TRBJ2-7; the match to TRBD2 covers 7 bases. The germline CDR1 and CDR2 sequences are SGHRS and YFSETQ. V was pared by 0 bases and J by 0 bases, with 12 bases of the junction left unmatched. The CDR3 sequence is 18 residues long. CDR3 residues: CASSLGMASGKSSYEQYF. The CDR3 DNA reads as TGCGCCAGCAGCTTGGGAATGGCAAGCGGGAAGAGCTCCTACGAGCAGTACTTC.

The rearrangement links TRBV6-5 to TRBJ2-3; the D is unclear. Germline V gives CDR1 MNHEY, CDR2 SVGAGI. The CDR3 is 13 residues long. V was clipped by 0 bases and J by 7 bases, with 8 bases between them. The CDR3 region is CASSYSKANTQYF. As DNA, the CDR3 is TGTGCCAGCAGTTACTCGAAGGCGAATACGCAGTATTTT.

The V gene is TRBV29-1, the J gene TRBJ1-1; 7 bases map to TRBD1. This CDR3 is 13 amino acids long. Germline CDR1 SQVTM, CDR2 ANQGSEA. Trimming took 5 bases from V and 3 from J; bases not matched to a gene: 6. This CDR3 is CSVREGAYTEAFF. The CDR3 nucleotides are TGCAGCGTTAGAGAGGGGGCATACACTGAAGCTTTCTTT.

The V gene is TRBV27, the J gene TRBJ2-5; the D gene is possibly TRBD2 (6 bases). The CDR3 extends over 13 amino acids. Germline CDR1 and CDR2: MNHEY and SMNVEV (reference sequence). V was cut by 8 bases and J by 4 bases, with 14 bases left in between. The chain's CDR3 is CASRGGGGETQYF. DNA for the CDR3: TGTGCCAGCCGGGGAGGTGGGGGAGAGACCCAGTACTTC.

A single count supports this clone. The chain has TRBV7-2 and TRBJ2-3, with D possibly matching TRBD2 (6 bases). Germline CDR1 reads SGHTA; CDR2 reads FQGNSA. The CDR3 loop spans 11 amino acids. V was pared by 9 bases and J by 8 bases, with 12 bases between. CDR3 region: CASWGEGTQYF. Here the CDR3 DNA reads TGTGCCAGTTGGGGGGAAGGTACGCAGTATTTT.

This clone appeared a single time. The gene calls are TRBV5-1 and TRBJ2-1; 7 bases fit TRBD1. Germline V CDR1 and CDR2: SGHRS, YFSETQ. The CDR3 is 13 amino acids. V was pared by 0 bases and J by 14 bases, with 8 bases of the junction left unmatched. CDR3 residues: CASSLAGRGTEFF. The CDR3 nucleotides read TGCGCCAGCAGCTTGGCCGGGCGAGGGACAGAGTTCTTC.

The rearrangement links TRBV4-1 to TRBJ2-5, with 10 bases lining up with TRBD2. Germline CDR1 is MGHRA and CDR2 is YSYEKL. There are 17 residues in the CDR3. V lost 1 base and J lost 5; bases outside the gene matches: 10. CDR3 sequence: CASSQAPSGSELETQYF. Written as DNA, the CDR3 is TGCGCCAGCAGCCAAGCCCCTAGCGGGAGTGAGTTGGAGACCCAGTACTTC.

This chain links TRBV18 with TRBJ1-3; D is unclear. The CDR3 is made up of 17 amino acids. Germline CDR1 and CDR2: KGHSH and LQKENI. Deletions cut 3 bases from V and 0 bases from J, with 15 bases between. The CDR3 region has the DNA TGTGCCAGCTCACCCGTGGGAGGACGCCGCTCTGGAAACACCATATATTTT. Translated: CASSPVGGRRSGNTIYF.

This clone was found a few times. The chain employs TRBV7-9 and TRBJ1-2, with D perhaps TRBD1 (6 bases). The CDR3 contains 12 residues. CDR1 SEHNR and CDR2 FQNEAQ come from the germline V gene (reference sequence). The V and J ends lost 8 bases and 7 bases respectively, with 14 bases between them. CDR3 sequence (DNA): TGTGCCAGCCGAGACCAGGGGCTTGGCTACACCTTC. Residues: CASRDQGLGYTF.

The chain couples TRBV7-2 to TRBJ2-7; D gene uncertain. This CDR3 is 8 amino acids long. The V gene's germline CDR1 is SGHTA and CDR2 FQGNSA. Trimming took 7 bases from V and 9 from J, leaving 4 bases between them. The DNA of the CDR3 is TGTGCCAGCAATGGGCAGTACTTC. This encodes CASNGQYF.

This clone has only a few counts. The genes are TRBV7-9 and TRBJ2-1, with D perhaps TRBD1 or TRBD2 (5 bases each). There are 13 residues in the CDR3. The V and J ends lost 4 bases and 4 bases respectively, with 8 bases between them. Germline assignment: CDR1 SEHNR and CDR2 FQNEAQ (reference sequence). CDR3 sequence: CASSSREYNEQFF. CDR3 bases: TGTGCCAGCAGCTCCAGGGAGTACAATGAGCAGTTCTTC.

The chain is built from TRBV29-1 and TRBJ2-7; TRBD2 agrees at 12 bases. From germline, CDR1 is SQVTM and CDR2 ANQGSEA. The CDR3 runs to 16 residues. Trimming cost V 4 bases and J 6 bases; bases outside gene matches: 13. DNA of the CDR3: TGCAGCGTTGCCGGACTAGCGGGAATTGGAAGGGTCGAGCAGTACTTC. Residues: CSVAGLAGIGRVEQYF.

The chain employs TRBV19 and TRBJ2-3; 14 positions match TRBD2. The germline V gene has CDR1 LNHDA and CDR2 SQIVND (reference sequence). Trimming took 6 bases from V and 5 from J; bases not matched to a gene: 7. CDR3 length equals 16 residues. This CDR3 is CASSPGLAGEGDTQYF. The CDR3 DNA sequence: TGTGCCAGTAGCCCGGGACTAGCGGGAGAGGGAGATACGCAGTATTTT. The variable domain in full, completed from reference TRBV19 and TRBJ2-3, reads DGGITQSPKYLFRKEGQNVTLSCEQNLNHDAMYWYRQDPGQGLRLIYYSQIVNDFQKGDIAEGYSVSREKKESFPLTVTSAQKNPTAFYLCASSPGLAGEGDTQYFGPGTRLTVL.

CDR3 in amino acids: CASSLELAGASTDTQYF. In DNA form, the CDR3 reads TGCGCCAGCAGCTTGGAGTTAGCGGGGGCTAGCACAGATACGCAGTATTTT. The rearrangement joins TRBV5-1 to TRBJ2-3; 9 positions agree with TRBD2. The V gene's germline CDR1 is SGHRS and CDR2 YFSETQ. This CDR3 comprises 17 residues. V lost 0 bases, J lost 0 bases, and 5 bases stayed unmatched.

CDR3 bases: TGCGCCAGCAGTGGCTTGGGTAGCGTATCCTACGAGCAGTACTTC. Encoded protein: CASSGLGSVSYEQYF. The chain combines TRBV10-2 with TRBJ2-7; D might be TRBD2 (5 bases). The CDR3 length is 15 residues. Germline V lookup: CDR1 WSHSY, CDR2 SAAADI. V gave up 4 bases and J gave up 1 base, with 14 bases separating them.

V is TRBV30 and J is TRBJ1-2; the D is unclear. The length of the CDR3 is 8 residues. Trimming removed 6 bases at V and 4 bases at J, with 0 bases between. CDR1 is GTSNPN and CDR2 is SVGIG in the germline V gene (reference sequence). The CDR3 region is CACYGYTF. CDR3 nucleotides: TGTGCCTGCTATGGCTACACCTTC.

The chain couples TRBV5-1 to TRBJ1-2, with 10 bases fitting TRBD1. Losses at the gene ends were 4 bases for V and 6 bases for J; bases not matched to a gene: 3. From germline, CDR1 is SGHRS and CDR2 YFSETQ. CDR3 length: 13 amino acids. The CDR3 spells CASSQDRGDGYTF. For the CDR3, the DNA is TGCGCCAGCAGCCAGGACAGGGGGGATGGCTACACCTTC.

The CDR3 loop is CASTKALAGAGELFF. CDR3 in DNA: TGTGCCAGCACCAAGGCACTAGCGGGAGCCGGGGAGCTGTTTTTT. The chain employs TRBV4-2 and TRBJ2-2; 11 nucleotides agree with TRBD2. With 7 bases clipped from V and 6 bases from J, the junction kept 7 bases outside the gene matches. Looked up from germline, CDR1 is LGHNA and CDR2 is YNFKEQ. This CDR3 has 15 residues.

This clone was found once. The genes are TRBV30 and TRBJ1-1; the D gene is possibly TRBD1 (6 bases). The CDR3 is 14 residues long. Per germline, CDR1 GTSNPN and CDR2 SVGIG (reference sequence). The ends were cut back, 7 bases at V and 0 bases at J, with 15 bases in the middle. CDR3: CAFHRVFMNTEAFF. The CDR3 DNA reads TGTGCCTTTCACAGGGTTTTCATGAACACTGAAGCTTTCTTT.

This chain joins TRBV9 and TRBJ1-5; possible D gene TRBD1, 6 bases. The CDR3 covers 12 residues. The germline gives CDR1 SGDLS, CDR2 YYNGEE. V was cut by 6 bases and J by 6 bases, with 10 bases left in between. The CDR3 loop is CASKGGVQPQHF. CDR3 nucleotide sequence: TGTGCCAGCAAGGGGGGGGTTCAGCCCCAGCATTTT.

The chain recombines TRBV19 with TRBJ2-3; the match to TRBD2 covers 9 bases. V gave up 3 bases and J gave up 4 bases; unmatched junction bases: 8. CDR3 length: 16 residues. Germline CDR1 LNHDA, CDR2 SQIVND (reference sequence). The CDR3 protein is CASSIGTSSTPDTQYF. CDR3 in DNA: TGTGCCAGTAGTATCGGGACTAGCAGTACCCCAGATACGCAGTATTTT.

At least ten counts were recorded for this clone. The chain has TRBV28 and TRBJ1-2; D is possibly TRBD1 (6 bases). This CDR3 is 14 amino acids long. The V end lost 2 bases, the J end lost 3 bases, and 10 bases lay between the germline ends. CDR1 is MDHEN, CDR2 SYDVKM, per germline. Here the CDR3 DNA reads TGTGCCAGCAGTTTAACAGGGCTGGACTATGGCTACACCTTC. Translation gives CASSLTGLDYGYTF.